This TCR beta chain derives from a study of T cell responses to AZD1222 COVID-19 vaccine. General study results and limits: Recipients of two AZD1222 doses showed rising Spike-specific TCR breadth and depth. Clonal diversity may have been underestimated in mostly white British donors.

Comments on this clone: Antigen unknown.

The table came from immunoSEQ multiplex PCR; TCRdb's copy has only in-frame clones and leaves some out. The sample carries about 88,000 clones, around 90% recorded once. Germline lookup yields CDR1 SGHKS and CDR2 YYEKEE (reference sequence). Trimming left V 1 base short and J 2 bases short, with 12 bases between. The CDR3 covers 15 residues. The sequence was obtained from an adult who received the AZD1222 COVID-19 vaccine. The sample in question was peripheral blood, obtained 28 days after the second AZD1222 dose. The V call is TRBV5-5, the J call TRBJ1-2; a weak D match, TRBD1 (5 bases). The CDR3 bases are TGTGCCAGCAGCTTGCGAAGACAGCCGAACTATGGCTACACCTTC. Its translation is CASSLRRQPNYGYTF.